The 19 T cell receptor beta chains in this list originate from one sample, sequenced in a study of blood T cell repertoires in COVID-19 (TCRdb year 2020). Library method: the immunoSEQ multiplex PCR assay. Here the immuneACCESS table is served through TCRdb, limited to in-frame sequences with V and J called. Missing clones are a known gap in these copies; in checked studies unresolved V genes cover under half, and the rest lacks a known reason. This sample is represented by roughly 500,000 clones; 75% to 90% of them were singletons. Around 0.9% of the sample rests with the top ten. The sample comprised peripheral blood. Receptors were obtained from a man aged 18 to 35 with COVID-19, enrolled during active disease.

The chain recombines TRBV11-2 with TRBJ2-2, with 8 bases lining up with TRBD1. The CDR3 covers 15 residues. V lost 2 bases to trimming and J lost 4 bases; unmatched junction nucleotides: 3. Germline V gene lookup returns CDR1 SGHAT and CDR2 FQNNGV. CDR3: CASSLSGGRTGELFF. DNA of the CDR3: TGTGCCAGCAGCTTATCAGGGGGCCGCACCGGGGAGCTGTTTTTT.

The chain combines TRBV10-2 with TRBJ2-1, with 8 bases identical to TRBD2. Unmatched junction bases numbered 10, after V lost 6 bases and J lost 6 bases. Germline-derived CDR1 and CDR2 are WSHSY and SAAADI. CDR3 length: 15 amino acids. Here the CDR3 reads CASSRPGLGVNEQFF. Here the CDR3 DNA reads TGCGCCAGCAGCCGCCCGGGACTAGGTGTCAATGAGCAGTTCTTC.

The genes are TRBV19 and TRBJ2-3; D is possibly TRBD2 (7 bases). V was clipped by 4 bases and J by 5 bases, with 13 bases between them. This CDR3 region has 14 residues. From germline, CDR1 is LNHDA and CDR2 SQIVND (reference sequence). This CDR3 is CASSNGGPQDTQYF. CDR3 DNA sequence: TGTGCCAGTAGTAACGGGGGGCCGCAAGATACGCAGTATTTT.

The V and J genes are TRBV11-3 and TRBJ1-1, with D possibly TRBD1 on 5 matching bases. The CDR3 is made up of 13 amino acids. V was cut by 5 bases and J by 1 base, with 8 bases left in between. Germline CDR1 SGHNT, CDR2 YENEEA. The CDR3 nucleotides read TGTGCCAGCAGCCCGGGGGGGAACACTGAAGCTTTCTTT. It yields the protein CASSPGGNTEAFF.

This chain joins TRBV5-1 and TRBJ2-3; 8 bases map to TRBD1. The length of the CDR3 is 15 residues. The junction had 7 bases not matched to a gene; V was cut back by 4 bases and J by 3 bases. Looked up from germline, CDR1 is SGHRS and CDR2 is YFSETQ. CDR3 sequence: CASSPETGDTDTQYF. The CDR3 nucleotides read TGCGCCAGCAGCCCGGAGACAGGGGATACAGATACGCAGTATTTT.

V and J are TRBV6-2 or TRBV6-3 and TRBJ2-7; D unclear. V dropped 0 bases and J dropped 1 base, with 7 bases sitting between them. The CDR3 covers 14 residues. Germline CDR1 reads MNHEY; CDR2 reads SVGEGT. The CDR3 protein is CASSYSGPSYEQYF. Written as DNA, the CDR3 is TGTGCCAGCAGTTACTCGGGCCCTTCCTACGAGCAGTACTTC.

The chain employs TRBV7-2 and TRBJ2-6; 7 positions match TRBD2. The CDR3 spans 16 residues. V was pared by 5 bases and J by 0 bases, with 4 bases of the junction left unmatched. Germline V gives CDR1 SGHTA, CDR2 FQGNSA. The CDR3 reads CASSRGDGSGANVLTF. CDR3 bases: TGTGCCAGCAGCCGGGGGGACGGCTCTGGGGCCAACGTCCTGACTTTC.

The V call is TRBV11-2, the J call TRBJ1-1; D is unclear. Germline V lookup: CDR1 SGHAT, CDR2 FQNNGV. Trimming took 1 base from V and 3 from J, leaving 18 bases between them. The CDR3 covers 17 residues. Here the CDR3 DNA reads TGTGCCAGCAGCTTAGTATTAAGGGAGCCCCTCCACACTGAAGCTTTCTTT. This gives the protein CASSLVLREPLHTEAFF.

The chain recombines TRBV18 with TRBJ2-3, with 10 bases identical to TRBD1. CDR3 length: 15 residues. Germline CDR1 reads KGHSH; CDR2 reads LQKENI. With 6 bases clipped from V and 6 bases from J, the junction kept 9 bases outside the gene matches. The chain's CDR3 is CASSRDRGISDTQYF. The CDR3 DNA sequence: TGTGCCAGCTCCCGGGACAGGGGAATTTCCGATACGCAGTATTTT.

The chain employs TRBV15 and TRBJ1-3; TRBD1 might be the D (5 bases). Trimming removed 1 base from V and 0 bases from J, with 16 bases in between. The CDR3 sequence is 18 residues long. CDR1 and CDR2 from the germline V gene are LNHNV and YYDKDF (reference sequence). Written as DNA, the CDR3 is TGTGCCACCAGCAGAGTAGTGCAGGGCCTATTCTCTGGAAACACCATATATTTT. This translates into CATSRVVQGLFSGNTIYF.

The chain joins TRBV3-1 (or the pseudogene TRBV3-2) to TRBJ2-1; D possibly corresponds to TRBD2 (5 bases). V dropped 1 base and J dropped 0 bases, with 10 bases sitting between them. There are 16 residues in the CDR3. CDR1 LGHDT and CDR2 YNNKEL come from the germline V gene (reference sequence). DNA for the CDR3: TGTGCCAGCAGCCAAGTAGCGTTTAGCTCCTACAATGAGCAGTTCTTC. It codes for CASSQVAFSSYNEQFF.

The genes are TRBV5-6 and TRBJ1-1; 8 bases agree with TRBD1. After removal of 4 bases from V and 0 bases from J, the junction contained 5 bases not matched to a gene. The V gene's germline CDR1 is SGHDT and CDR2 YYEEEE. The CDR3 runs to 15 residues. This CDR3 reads CASSPTGAMNTEAFF. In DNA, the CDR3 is TGTGCCAGCAGCCCGACAGGGGCCATGAACACTGAAGCTTTCTTT.

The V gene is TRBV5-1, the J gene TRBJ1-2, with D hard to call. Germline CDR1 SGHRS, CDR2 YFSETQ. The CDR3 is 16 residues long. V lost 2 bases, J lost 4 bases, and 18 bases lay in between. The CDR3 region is CASSFGDGDDSYGYTF. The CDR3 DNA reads TGCGCCAGCAGCTTCGGTGACGGCGACGACTCCTATGGCTACACCTTC.

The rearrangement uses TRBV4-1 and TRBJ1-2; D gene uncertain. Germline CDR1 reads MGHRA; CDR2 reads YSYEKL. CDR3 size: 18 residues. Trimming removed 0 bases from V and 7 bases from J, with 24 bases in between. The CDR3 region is CASSQDRKESAFFGGYTF. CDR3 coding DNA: TGCGCCAGCAGCCAAGATCGAAAGGAGTCAGCTTTCTTCGGTGGCTACACCTTC.

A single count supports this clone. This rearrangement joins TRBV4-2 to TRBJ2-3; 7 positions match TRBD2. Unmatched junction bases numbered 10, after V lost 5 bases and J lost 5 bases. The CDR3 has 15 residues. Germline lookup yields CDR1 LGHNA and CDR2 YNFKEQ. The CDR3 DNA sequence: TGTGCCAGCAGCTCAACCTTCATAGCGGGAGATACGCAGTATTTT. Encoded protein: CASSSTFIAGDTQYF.

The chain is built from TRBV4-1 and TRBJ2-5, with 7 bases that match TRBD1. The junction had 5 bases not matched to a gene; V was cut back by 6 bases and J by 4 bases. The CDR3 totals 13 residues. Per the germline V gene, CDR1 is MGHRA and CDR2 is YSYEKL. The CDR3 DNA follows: TGCGCCAGCAGTCGATCAGGGGGAGAGACCCAGTACTTC. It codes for CASSRSGGETQYF.

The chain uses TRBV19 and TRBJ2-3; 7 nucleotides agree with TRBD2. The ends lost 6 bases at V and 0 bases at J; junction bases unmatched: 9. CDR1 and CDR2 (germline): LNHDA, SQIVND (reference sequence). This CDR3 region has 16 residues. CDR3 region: CASRPSGVSSTDTQYF. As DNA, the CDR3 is TGTGCCAGTAGGCCTAGCGGAGTCTCTAGCACAGATACGCAGTATTTT. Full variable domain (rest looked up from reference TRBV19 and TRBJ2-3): DGGITQSPKYLFRKEGQNVTLSCEQNLNHDAMYWYRQDPGQGLRLIYYSQIVNDFQKGDIAEGYSVSREKKESFPLTVTSAQKNPTAFYLCASRPSGVSSTDTQYFGPGTRLTVL.

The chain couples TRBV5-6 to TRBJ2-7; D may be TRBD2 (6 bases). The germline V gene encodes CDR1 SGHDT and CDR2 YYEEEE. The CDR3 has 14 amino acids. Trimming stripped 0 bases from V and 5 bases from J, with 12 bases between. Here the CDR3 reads CASSLASAFDEQYF. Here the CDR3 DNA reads TGTGCCAGCAGCTTGGCTAGCGCATTCGACGAGCAGTACTTC.

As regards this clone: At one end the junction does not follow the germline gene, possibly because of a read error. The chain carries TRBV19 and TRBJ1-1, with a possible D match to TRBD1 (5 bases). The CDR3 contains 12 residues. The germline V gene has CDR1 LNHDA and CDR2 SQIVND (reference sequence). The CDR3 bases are TGTGCCAGTATCCGCCCCGGGACTGGAGCTTTCTTT. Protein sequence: CASIRPGTGAFF.